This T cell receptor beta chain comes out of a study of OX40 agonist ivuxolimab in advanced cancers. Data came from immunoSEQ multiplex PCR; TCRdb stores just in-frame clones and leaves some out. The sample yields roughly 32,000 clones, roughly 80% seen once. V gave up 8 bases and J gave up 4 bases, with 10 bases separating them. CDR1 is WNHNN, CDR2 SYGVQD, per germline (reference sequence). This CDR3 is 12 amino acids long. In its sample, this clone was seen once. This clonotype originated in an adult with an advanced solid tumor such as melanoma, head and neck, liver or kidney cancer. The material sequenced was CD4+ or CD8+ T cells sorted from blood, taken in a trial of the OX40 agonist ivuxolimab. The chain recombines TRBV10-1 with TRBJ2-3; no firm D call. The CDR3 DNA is TGCGCCAGCCCCAAGAGTGCAGATACGCAGTATTTT. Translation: CASPKSADTQYF.